This is a list of T cell receptor beta chains from one sample in a study of radiotherapy plus CTLA-4 blockade in lung cancer. Sequenced by immunoSEQ multiplex PCR; TCRdb stores in-frame clones only, minus some. The sample lists 65,000 to 100,000 clones; over 80% were seen once. The starting material was peripheral blood, obtained from a patient treated with radiotherapy plus ipilimumab. Every receptor here comes from a human donor with non-small cell lung cancer who had stable disease on radiotherapy plus ipilimumab. The CDR3 runs from the conserved cysteine through the conserved F or W. The D gene is left open where the match is weak. Size is omitted from some rows. Given values are once, few, many or a class for expanded clones.

V	length	J	size	D	CDR3	DNA
TRBV7-2	16	TRBJ2-4	.	.	CASSLDLAVAKNIQYF	TGTGCCAGCAGCTTAGATCTAGCCGTAGCCAAAAACATTCAGTACTTC
TRBV19	14	TRBJ2-2	few	TRBD2	CASKLAGDTGELFF	TGTGCCAGTAAGCTAGCGGGAGATACCGGGGAGCTGTTTTTT
TRBV29-1	15	TRBJ1-2	.	TRBD1	CSVEGQGARNYGYTF	TGCAGCGTTGAAGGACAGGGGGCGCGGAATTATGGCTACACCTTC
TRBV5-4	13	TRBJ1-1	.	.	CASSFGWDTEAFF	TGTGCCAGCAGCTTCGGCTGGGACACTGAAGCTTTCTTT
TRBV6-1	13	TRBJ2-7	once	.	CASNPPAGYEQYF	TGTGCCAGCAACCCTCCGGCCGGCTACGAGCAGTACTTC
TRBV11-1	15	TRBJ2-1	.	TRBD1	CASSLATGNHNEQFF	TGTGCCAGCAGCTTAGCGACAGGGAATCACAATGAGCAGTTCTTC
TRBV9	15	TRBJ1-2	.	TRBD1	CASSDPGTGGLGYTF	TGTGCCAGCAGCGATCCCGGGACAGGGGGTTTGGGCTACACCTTC
TRBV5-1	14	TRBJ2-7	.	.	CASTRDGFSYEQYF	TGCGCCAGCACCCGGGACGGATTTTCCTACGAGCAGTACTTC
TRBV4-1	15	TRBJ1-2	.	.	CASSLTRGETYGYTF	TGCGCCAGCAGCCTGACGAGGGGGGAAACCTATGGCTACACCTTC
TRBV27	15	TRBJ1-1	.	.	CASSWGGVRSTEAFF	TGTGCCAGCAGTTGGGGCGGGGTTCGGAGCACTGAAGCTTTCTTT
TRBV6-1	14	TRBJ1-2	.	TRBD1	CANRQRETGDGYTF	TGTGCCAACAGACAAAGGGAGACAGGGGATGGCTACACCTTC
TRBV11-3	16	TRBJ2-6	.	.	CASSPGQPSGANVLTF	TGTGCCAGCAGCCCGGGACAACCTTCTGGGGCCAACGTCCTGACTTTC
TRBV2	16	TRBJ1-4	.	.	CASSSGHPATNEKLFF	TGTGCCAGCAGTTCGGGACATCCGGCAACTAATGAAAAACTGTTTTTT
TRBV28	15	TRBJ1-4	.	.	CASSLPGRANEKLFF	TGTGCCAGCAGTTTACCGGGGAGAGCTAATGAAAAACTGTTTTTT
TRBV6-1	14	TRBJ1-1	.	.	CASRGGTTNTEAFF	TGTGCCAGCAGGGGGGGGACTACGAACACTGAAGCTTTCTTT
TRBV18	15	TRBJ2-7	once	TRBD1	CASSRQGQGGYEQYF	TGTGCCAGCTCACGACAAGGACAGGGGGGGTACGAGCAGTACTTC
TRBV2	14	TRBJ2-7	.	TRBD1	CASRGQGARYEQYF	TGTGCCAGCAGGGGACAGGGGGCTCGGTACGAGCAGTACTTC
TRBV6-1	14	TRBJ1-1	.	.	CASTSNGGNTEAFF	TGTGCCAGCACCTCGAATGGGGGGAACACTGAAGCTTTCTTT
TRBV5-4	15	TRBJ1-1	few	TRBD1	CASSPGQVGGTEAFF	TGTGCCAGCAGCCCGGGACAGGTCGGCGGCACTGAAGCTTTCTTT
TRBV5-6	15	TRBJ2-5	.	TRBD2	CASSFGLAAKETQYF	TGTGCCAGCAGCTTTGGGCTAGCGGCCAAAGAGACCCAGTACTTC
TRBV11-1	17	TRBJ2-1	.	TRBD2	CASSLEASGVPYNEQFF	TGTGCCAGCAGCTTAGAGGCCAGCGGGGTACCCTACAATGAGCAGTTCTTC
TRBV30	15	TRBJ2-2	.	.	CAWKQEDMRTGELFF	TGTGCCTGGAAACAGGAAGATATGAGAACCGGGGAGCTGTTTTTT
TRBV19	15	TRBJ2-2	.	TRBD1	CASSTRQGETGELFF	TGTGCCAGTAGTACCCGACAGGGGGAGACCGGGGAGCTGTTTTTT
TRBV9	15	TRBJ2-1	once	TRBD2	CASSVRAGGYNEQFF	TGTGCCAGCAGCGTACGAGCGGGGGGGTACAATGAGCAGTTCTTC
TRBV20-1	11	TRBJ2-1	.	.	CSWAGNNEQFF	TGCAGTTGGGCGGGAAACAATGAGCAGTTCTTC
TRBV7-8	15	TRBJ1-6	.	.	CATRGSSSYNSPLHF	TGTGCCACCCGGGGGTCAAGCTCCTATAATTCACCCCTCCACTTT
TRBV30	13	TRBJ2-3	.	.	CASAGGRTDTQYF	TGTGCCTCGGCCGGGGGTCGCACAGATACGCAGTATTTT
TRBV5-5	15	TRBJ1-1	once	.	CASSAGAKLNTEAFF	TGTGCCAGCAGCGCAGGGGCGAAGCTGAACACTGAAGCTTTCTTT
TRBV6-4	14	TRBJ1-1	few	.	CASSDSSMGTEAFF	TGTGCCAGCAGTGACTCGAGCATGGGTACTGAAGCTTTCTTT
TRBV28	12	TRBJ1-5	.	.	CASSDLFQPQHF	TGTGCCAGCAGCGACCTGTTCCAGCCCCAGCATTTT
TRBV5-6	14	TRBJ2-2	.	.	CASSLGQITGELFF	TGTGCCAGCAGCTTGGGGCAGATCACCGGGGAGCTGTTTTTT
TRBV10-1	18	TRBJ1-4	.	.	CASSESTRGNPTNEKLFF	TGCGCCAGCAGTGAGTCGACTCGCGGCAACCCAACTAATGAAAAACTGTTTTTT
TRBV5-1	15	TRBJ2-5	.	.	CASSPTPTGQETQYF	TGCGCCAGCAGCCCAACCCCCACTGGGCAAGAGACCCAGTACTTC